This T cell receptor beta chain comes out of a study of cytomegalovirus exposure and HLA in healthy donors. Donors showed nominal health when sampled, although they likely had unrecorded immune exposures. The primer mix had 60 Vbeta and 13 Jbeta primers. Sequencing used immunoSEQ multiplex PCR; TCRdb keeps in-frame clones, though not all of them. The table lists about 92,000 clones, roughly 71% of them singletons. Whole-study findings and limits: Later analysis reportedly placed an Asian-associated ancestry cluster below the roughly 690-donor mean in N-insertions. Under in vitro conditions, a few CMV-associated chains were confirmed as specific for CMV antigens.

As for this clone: The antigen is unknown.

Trimming left V 0 bases short and J 4 bases short, with 12 bases between. In germline, CDR1 is MNHNS, CDR2 SASEGT. The CDR3 has 16 amino acids. The receptor comes from a man aged 45-65 years in good health and CMV-seronegative. The rearrangement joins TRBV6-1 to TRBJ2-2; D unresolved. The specimen was PBMCs. Here the CDR3 reads CASSEAGAQVTGELFF. The CDR3 nucleotides read TGTGCCAGCAGTGAAGCGGGCGCTCAGGTCACCGGGGAGCTGTTTTTT.